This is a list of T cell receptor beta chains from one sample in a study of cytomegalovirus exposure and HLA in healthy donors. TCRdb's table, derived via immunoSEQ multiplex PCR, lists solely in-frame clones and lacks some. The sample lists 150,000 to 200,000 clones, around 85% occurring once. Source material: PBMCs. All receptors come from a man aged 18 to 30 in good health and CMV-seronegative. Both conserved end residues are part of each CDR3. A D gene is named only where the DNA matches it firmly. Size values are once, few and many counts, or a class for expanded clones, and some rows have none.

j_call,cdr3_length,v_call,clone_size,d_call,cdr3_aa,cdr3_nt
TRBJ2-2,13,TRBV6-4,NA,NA,CASSDRTSGELFF,TGTGCCAGCAGTGACCGGACTTCCGGGGAGCTGTTTTTT
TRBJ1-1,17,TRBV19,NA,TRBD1,CASSIALRGRFETEAFF,TGTGCCAGTAGTATAGCCCTCAGGGGGCGGTTTGAAACTGAAGCTTTCTTT
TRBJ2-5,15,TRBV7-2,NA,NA,CASTPPRGGRETQYF,TGTGCCAGCACCCCCCCTAGGGGGGGCAGGGAGACCCAGTACTTC
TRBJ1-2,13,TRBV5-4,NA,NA,CASSLDGNYGYTF,TGTGCCAGCAGCTTGGACGGGAACTATGGCTACACCTTC
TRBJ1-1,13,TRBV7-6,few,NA,CASSLGRTTEAFF,TGTGCCAGCAGCTTAGGGAGGACCACTGAAGCTTTCTTT
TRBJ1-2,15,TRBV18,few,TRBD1,CASSPRTGLGDGYTF,TGTGCCAGCTCACCCCGGACAGGCCTTGGCGATGGCTACACCTTC
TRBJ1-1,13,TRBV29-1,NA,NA,CSSAGRMNTEAFF,TGCAGCTCTGCGGGGCGGATGAACACTGAAGCTTTCTTT
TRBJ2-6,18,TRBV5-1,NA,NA,CASALRQGSNSGANVLTF,TGCGCCAGCGCCCTACGGCAGGGCTCTAACTCTGGGGCCAACGTCCTGACTTTC
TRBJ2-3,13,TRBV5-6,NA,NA,CASSITGTDTQYF,TGTGCCAGCAGCATAACAGGGACAGATACGCAGTATTTT
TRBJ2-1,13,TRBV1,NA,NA,CTSSQERGPEQFF,TGCACCAGCAGCCAAGAGCGGGGTCCTGAGCAGTTCTTC
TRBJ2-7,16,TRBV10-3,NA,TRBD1,CAISARTGGSSYEQYF,TGTGCCATCAGTGCGCGGACAGGGGGCTCTTCCTACGAGCAGTACTTC
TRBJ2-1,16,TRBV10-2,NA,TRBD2,CASRGILAGGRDEQFF,TGCGCCAGCAGGGGTATACTAGCGGGAGGGCGTGATGAGCAGTTCTTC
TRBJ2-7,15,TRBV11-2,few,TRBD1,CASSLGWTGGYEQYF,TGTGCCAGCAGCTTAGGTTGGACAGGGGGCTACGAGCAGTACTTC
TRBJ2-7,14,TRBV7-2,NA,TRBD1,CASSYRTGNYEQYF,TGTGCCAGCAGCTATAGGACAGGGAACTACGAGCAGTACTTC
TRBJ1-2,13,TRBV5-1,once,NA,CASSLDRNYGYTF,TGCGCCAGCAGCTTGGACAGAAACTATGGCTACACCTTC
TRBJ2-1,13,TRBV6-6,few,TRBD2,CASSSGGLNEQFF,TGTGCCAGCAGTAGCGGGGGTTTGAATGAGCAGTTCTTC
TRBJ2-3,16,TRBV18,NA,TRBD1,CASSPPVNRGADTQYF,TGTGCCAGCTCACCACCGGTGAACAGGGGGGCAGATACGCAGTATTTT
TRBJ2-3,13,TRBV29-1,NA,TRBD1,CSVKGTVADTQYF,TGCAGCGTCAAAGGGACAGTTGCAGATACGCAGTATTTT
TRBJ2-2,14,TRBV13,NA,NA,CASMRGIGTGELFF,TGTGCCAGCATGCGGGGAATCGGCACCGGGGAGCTGTTTTTT
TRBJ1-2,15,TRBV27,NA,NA,CASGRQTGHGYGYTF,TGTGCCAGCGGCCGACAGACGGGTCATGGGTATGGCTACACCTTC
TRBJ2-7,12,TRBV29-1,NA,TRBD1,CSVSGGSYEQYF,TGCAGCGTTTCAGGGGGATCCTACGAGCAGTACTTC
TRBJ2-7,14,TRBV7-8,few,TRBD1,CASSPRDSSYEQYF,TGTGCCAGCAGCCCCCGGGACAGCTCCTACGAGCAGTACTTC
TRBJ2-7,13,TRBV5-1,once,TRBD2,CASKLAGPYEQYF,TGCGCCAGTAAACTAGCGGGTCCCTACGAGCAGTACTTC
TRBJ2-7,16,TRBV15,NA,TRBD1,CATSRARTGVLNEQYF,TGTGCCACCAGCAGAGCCAGGACAGGGGTTTTAAACGAGCAGTACTTC
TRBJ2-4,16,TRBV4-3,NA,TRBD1,CASSRGTAKTMDIQYF,TGCGCCAGCAGCCGTGGGACAGCCAAAACGATGGACATTCAGTACTTC
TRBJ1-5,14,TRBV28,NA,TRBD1,CASSRTGGGQPQHF,TGTGCCAGCAGTAGGACAGGCGGAGGTCAGCCCCAGCATTTT
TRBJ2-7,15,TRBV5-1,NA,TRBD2,CASSFSPSLAYEQYF,TGCGCCAGCAGCTTCTCTCCCTCACTAGCGTACGAGCAGTACTTC
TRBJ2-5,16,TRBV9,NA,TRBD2,CASSVRGGRARETQYF,TGTGCCAGCAGCGTCAGAGGCGGGAGGGCCCGGGAGACCCAGTACTTC
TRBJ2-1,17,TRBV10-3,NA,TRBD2,CAISESSRGRYYNEQFF,TGTGCCATCAGTGAGTCGAGTCGCGGGAGGTACTACAATGAGCAGTTCTTC
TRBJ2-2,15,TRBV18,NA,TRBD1,CASSPETGATGELFF,TGTGCCAGCTCACCTGAGACAGGGGCCACCGGGGAGCTGTTTTTT
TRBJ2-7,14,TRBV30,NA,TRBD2,CAWSVASGAYEQYF,TGTGCCTGGAGTGTAGCTAGCGGAGCCTACGAGCAGTACTTC
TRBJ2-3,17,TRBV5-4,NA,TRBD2,CASSLGLAGGRTDTQYF,TGTGCCAGCAGCTTGGGTTTGGCGGGAGGCCGCACAGATACGCAGTATTTT
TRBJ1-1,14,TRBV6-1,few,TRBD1,CASSRTGENTEAFF,TGTGCCAGCAGTCGGACAGGGGAGAACACTGAAGCTTTCTTT
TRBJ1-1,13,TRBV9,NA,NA,CASSRGGSTEAFF,TGTGCCAGCAGCCGGGGGGGGAGCACTGAAGCTTTCTTT
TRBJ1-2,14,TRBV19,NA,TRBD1,CASSIGDSLYGYTF,TGTGCCAGTAGTATAGGGGACAGTCTCTATGGCTACACCTTC
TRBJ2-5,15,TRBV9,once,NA,CASSPGGTDQETQYF,TGTGCCAGCAGCCCAGGGGGGACAGACCAAGAGACCCAGTACTTC
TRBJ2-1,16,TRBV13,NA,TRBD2,CASSPGTSGRYNEQFF,TGTGCCAGCAGCCCGGGGACTAGCGGGAGATACAATGAGCAGTTCTTC
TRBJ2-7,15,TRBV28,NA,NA,CASSPPAGSSYEQYF,TGTGCCAGCAGCCCACCGGCGGGGAGCTCCTACGAGCAGTACTTC
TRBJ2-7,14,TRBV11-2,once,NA,CASSRSGSNYEQYF,TGTGCCAGCAGCAGATCGGGGTCTAACTACGAGCAGTACTTC
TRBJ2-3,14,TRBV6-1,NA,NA,CASSVPRALDTQYF,TGTGCCAGCAGTGTACCCAGGGCTTTGGATACGCAGTATTTT
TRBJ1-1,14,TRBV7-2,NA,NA,CASSLDRVNTEAFF,TGTGCCAGCAGCTTAGACAGGGTAAACACTGAAGCTTTCTTT
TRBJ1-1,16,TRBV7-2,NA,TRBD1,CASSLGWGQGIPEAFF,TGTGCCAGCAGCTTAGGTTGGGGACAGGGTATACCTGAAGCTTTCTTT
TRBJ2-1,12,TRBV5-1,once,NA,CASSFPQGEQFF,TGCGCCAGCAGCTTCCCCCAGGGGGAGCAGTTCTTC
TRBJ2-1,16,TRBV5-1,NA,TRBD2,CASSLVLAGGKNEQFF,TGCGCCAGCAGCTTGGTACTAGCGGGAGGGAAAAATGAGCAGTTCTTC
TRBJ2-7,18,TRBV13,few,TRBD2,CASSLGASSGSILPEQYF,TGTGCCAGCAGCTTAGGGGCGTCTAGCGGGAGTATTTTGCCCGAGCAGTACTTC
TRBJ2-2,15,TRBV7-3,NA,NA,CASSAGGTHTGELFF,TGTGCCAGCAGCGCAGGAGGTACGCACACCGGGGAGCTGTTTTTT
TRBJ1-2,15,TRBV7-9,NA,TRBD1,CASSEDTGAYYGYTF,TGTGCCAGCAGCGAAGACACAGGGGCCTACTATGGCTACACCTTC
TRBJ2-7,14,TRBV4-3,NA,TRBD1,CASSRNRGPYEQYF,TGCGCCAGCAGCAGAAACAGGGGCCCCTACGAGCAGTACTTC
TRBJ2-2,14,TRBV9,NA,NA,CASSPHSYTGELFF,TGTGCCAGCAGCCCACACAGCTACACCGGGGAGCTGTTTTTT
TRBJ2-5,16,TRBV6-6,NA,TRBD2,CASSPGTSVEQETQYF,TGTGCCAGCAGTCCCGGGACTAGCGTCGAGCAAGAGACCCAGTACTTC
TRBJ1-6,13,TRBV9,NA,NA,CASSPRGNSPLHF,TGTGCCAGCAGCCCCCGGGGGAATTCACCCCTCCACTTT
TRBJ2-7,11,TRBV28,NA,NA,CASTSAGVEYF,TGTGCCAGCACTTCTGCCGGAGTGGAGTACTTC
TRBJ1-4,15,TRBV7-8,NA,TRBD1,CASSLGTVKNEKLFF,TGTGCCAGCAGCCTGGGGACAGTAAAAAATGAAAAACTGTTTTTT
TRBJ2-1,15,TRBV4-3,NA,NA,CASSQDLFGDNEQFF,TGCGCCAGCAGCCAAGATCTATTCGGGGACAATGAGCAGTTCTTC